These 22 T cell receptor beta chains came from one sample sequenced in a study of CD8+CD57+ T cells in acquired aplastic anemia. CDR3 and TCR beta VDJ profiling relied on genomic DNA as the template. TCRdb called the reads again in MiXCR, with one record for every CDR3 protein. The sample carries 150,000 to 200,000 distinct CDR3 sequences, less than 60% recorded once. All sequencing subjects had displayed CD8+CD57+ cell expansion on flow cytometry. Sequenced sample: sorted CD4+, CD8+, or CD8+CD57+ T cells (not recorded which) from PBMCs. The receptors originated from a human donor with aplastic anemia.

This chain joins TRBV7-9 and TRBJ2-3; D is unclear. Trimming removed 1 base from V and 2 bases from J, with 13 bases in between. The CDR3 length is 16 residues. Germline assignment: CDR1 SEHNR and CDR2 FQNEAQ (reference sequence). CDR3 loop: CASSLVRIAITDTQYF. CDR3 nucleotide sequence: TGTGCCAGCAGCTTAGTCAGGATCGCAATCACAGATACGCAGTATTTT.

This chain connects TRBV5-1 to TRBJ1-6, with D unclear. This CDR3 region has 14 residues. The V end lost 3 bases, the J end lost 8 bases, and 12 bases lay between the germline ends. Germline V CDR1 and CDR2: SGHRS, YFSETQ. In DNA form, the CDR3 reads TGCGCCAGCAGCTCCCTAGAGGGTGATTCACCCCTCCACTTT. Amino acid sequence: CASSSLEGDSPLHF.

The sample holds many counts of this clonotype. V gene TRBV4-2 combines with J gene TRBJ2-7; 8 bases map to TRBD1. The CDR3 totals 17 residues. Losses at the gene ends were 4 bases for V and 1 base for J; bases not matched to a gene: 12. Germline CDR1 LGHNA, CDR2 YNFKEQ. CDR3 in amino acids: CASSRDPGQANSYEQYF. CDR3 sequence (DNA): TGTGCCAGCAGCCGTGATCCGGGACAGGCGAATTCCTACGAGCAGTACTTC.

In this sample, this clonotype turned up many times. Just one base apart from a much larger clone, this may be a read error. This rearrangement joins TRBV19 to TRBJ2-7; D perhaps matches TRBD1 (5 bases). V was clipped by 3 bases and J by 0 bases, with 12 bases between them. This CDR3 region has 15 residues. Germline V gives CDR1 LNHDA, CDR2 SQIVND (reference sequence). The CDR3 sequence is CASSIQGHCSYEQYF. In nucleotides, the CDR3 is TGTGCCAGTAGTATCCAAGGACACTGCTCCTACGAGCAGTACTTC.

This clonotype occurred many times. The chain combines TRBV19 with TRBJ1-1; the D gene is possibly TRBD1 (6 bases). V gave up 1 base and J gave up 5 bases, with 17 bases separating them. The CDR3 loop spans 16 amino acids. Germline lookup yields CDR1 LNHDA and CDR2 SQIVND (reference sequence). CDR3 region: CASSIVTGATKTEAFF. The CDR3 nucleotides read TGTGCCAGTAGTATAGTCACGGGGGCCACGAAGACTGAAGCTTTCTTT.

This chain links TRBV19 with TRBJ1-1, with D possibly TRBD1 on 5 matching bases. Germline values: CDR1 LNHDA, CDR2 SQIVND (reference sequence). Between the trimmed V and J ends, which lost 5 bases and 3 bases, there was a span of 10 bases. This CDR3 contains 13 residues. In DNA form, the CDR3 reads TGTGCCAGTAGTTCGGTGGGGCACACTGAAGCTTTCTTT. Translation gives CASSSVGHTEAFF.

This clonotype was seen many times. The chain's CDR3 is CASSYIRTGGGNYGYTF. CDR3 in DNA: TGTGCCAGCAGTTACATTCGGACAGGTGGTGGCAACTATGGCTACACCTTC. The rearrangement uses TRBV6-5 and TRBJ1-2; 7 nucleotides match TRBD1. Germline CDR1 reads MNHEY; CDR2 reads SVGAGI. V lost 2 bases and J lost 2; bases outside the gene matches: 11. The CDR3 covers 17 residues.

This clonotype has ten or more counts. V gene TRBV2 combines with J gene TRBJ1-5; 8 bases align to TRBD1. Germline CDR1 is SNHLY and CDR2 is FYNNEI. Trimming cost V 5 bases and J 3 bases; bases outside gene matches: 9. The length of the CDR3 is 16 residues. CDR3 sequence reads: CASSFDRGRNNQPQHF. The CDR3 DNA reads TGTGCCAGCAGTTTCGACAGGGGACGAAACAATCAGCCCCAGCATTTT.

The rearrangement links TRBV7-8 to TRBJ2-3; 9 bases line up with TRBD1. This CDR3 has 15 residues. The junction had 11 bases not matched to a gene; V was cut back by 5 bases and J by 8 bases. Germline V lookup: CDR1 SGHVS, CDR2 FQNEAQ. CDR3 loop: CASSGRTGDKATQYF. The DNA for the CDR3 is TGTGCCAGCAGCGGCCGGACAGGGGACAAAGCTACGCAGTATTTT.

This clonotype was observed many times. The chain employs TRBV11-2 and TRBJ2-7; D may be TRBD2 (6 bases). The CDR3 covers 14 residues. The V and J ends lost 0 bases and 6 bases respectively, with 12 bases between them. CDR1 SGHAT and CDR2 FQNNGV come from the germline V gene. CDR3 DNA: TGTGCCAGCAGCTTAGACCCTGGACTACTCGAGCAGTACTTC. As protein: CASSLDPGLLEQYF.

The rearrangement links TRBV10-2 to TRBJ2-2, with TRBD2 identical over 7 bases. CDR3 size: 17 residues. Per the germline V gene, CDR1 is WSHSY and CDR2 is SAAADI. With V trimmed by 6 bases and J by 4 bases, 14 bases remained unmatched. The DNA for the CDR3 is TGCGCCAGCAGAACGGTCGCGGCTGGGGGGGGCACCGGGGAGCTGTTTTTT. It codes for CASRTVAAGGGTGELFF.

There are many counts of this clonotype. This chain uses TRBV12-3 or TRBV12-4 with TRBJ2-7, with D perhaps matching TRBD1 or TRBD2 (6 bases each). Between the trimmed V and J ends, which lost 2 bases and 0 bases, there was a span of 11 bases. The length of the CDR3 is 15 residues. This CDR3 is CASSLSGGPSYEQYF. CDR3 sequence (DNA): TGTGCCAGCAGTTTATCTGGGGGGCCCTCCTACGAGCAGTACTTC.

The V call is TRBV29-1, the J call TRBJ1-2; D gene uncertain. The germline V gene has CDR1 SQVTM and CDR2 ANQGSEA. The CDR3 loop spans 15 amino acids. Between the trimmed V and J ends, which lost 4 bases and 2 bases, there was a span of 17 bases. The CDR3, as DNA: TGCAGCGTTGTGTTAGGGAAGGATTCCAACTATGGCTACACCTTC. Amino acids: CSVVLGKDSNYGYTF.

In its sample, this clonotype was seen many times. This chain links TRBV29-1 with TRBJ1-1; perhaps TRBD1 as D (6 bases). The V gene's germline CDR1 is SQVTM and CDR2 ANQGSEA. This CDR3 spans 12 amino acids. V was cut by 6 bases and J by 5 bases, with 13 bases left in between. The chain's CDR3 is CSVTRQGTEAFF. CDR3 bases: TGCAGCGTAACCAGGCAGGGGACTGAAGCTTTCTTT.

This clonotype was picked up a small number of times. V gene TRBV6-1 combines with J gene TRBJ1-2, with D perhaps TRBD1 (6 bases). This CDR3 has 15 amino acids. V shed 6 bases and J shed 1 base, with 15 bases lying between them. From germline, CDR1 is MNHNS and CDR2 SASEGT. The CDR3 region has the DNA TGTGCCAGCAGACCCGCGGGGGCGCTTAACTATGGCTACACCTTC. Protein sequence: CASRPAGALNYGYTF.

The chain joins TRBV12-3 or TRBV12-4 to TRBJ1-4, with a weak D call TRBD1 (6 bases). The ends were cut back, 5 bases at V and 4 bases at J, with 29 bases in the middle. The CDR3 runs to 20 residues. CDR3: CASSPTVGVGQRGLNEKLFF. CDR3 DNA sequence: TGTGCCAGCAGTCCAACCGTCGGGGTAGGACAGAGGGGTCTTAATGAAAAACTGTTTTTT.

With regard to this clonotype: A read error may explain this, as a much larger clone is one base away. The rearrangement joins TRBV6-5 to TRBJ1-1; D perhaps matches TRBD1 (5 bases). Trimming shortened V by 1 base and J by 4 bases, and 13 bases separated the two germline ends. CDR1 and CDR2 (germline): MNHEY, SVGAGI. This CDR3 is built from 15 residues. The CDR3 DNA reads TGTGCCAGCAGTTACTTCCCGGGACGGAGCACTGAAGCTTTCTTT. This translates into CASSYFPGRSTEAFF.

In this sample, this clonotype turned up a few times. The chain combines TRBV29-1 with TRBJ1-2; no clear D gene. The V end was cut by 6 bases, the J end by 8 bases, with 16 bases between. The germline CDR1 and CDR2 sequences are SQVTM and ANQGSEA. This CDR3 is built from 12 residues. Here the CDR3 reads CSVHTRSWGYTF. In DNA, the CDR3 is TGCAGCGTGCATACACGTAGTTGGGGCTACACCTTC.

Worth noting for this clonotype: One end of the junction does not line up with germline, which may come from a read error. The rearrangement joins TRBV20-1 to TRBJ2-1; D gene ambiguous. The germline V gene encodes CDR1 DFQATT and CDR2 SNEGSKA (reference sequence). CDR3 size: 14 residues. CDR3 in DNA: TGCAGTGCTAGGGCTCTAGATTCCTTCAATGAGCAGTTCTTC. It codes for CSARALDSFNEQFF.

In this sample, this clonotype turned up many times. Here the CDR3 reads CASRITGNQPQHF. For the CDR3, the DNA is TGTGCCAGCAGAATAACAGGCAATCAGCCCCAGCATTTT. J is TRBJ1-5 and V is TRBV6-1; D not resolved. The CDR3 loop spans 13 amino acids. Trimming pared 6 bases from V and 2 bases from J, leaving 8 bases between. CDR1 MNHNS and CDR2 SASEGT come from the germline V gene.

Comment on this clonotype: This may come from a read error, since a much larger clone is one base off. V gene TRBV5-4 combines with J gene TRBJ1-4; D ambiguous. Germline lookup yields CDR1 SGHNT and CDR2 YYREEE (reference sequence). The CDR3 runs 13 residues. The CDR3 nucleotides are TGTGCCAGCAGCTTGGAGCCTAATGAAAAACTGTCTTTT. Translating gives CASSLEPNEKLSF. Drawing the rest from reference TRBV5-4 and TRBJ1-4, the complete variable domain is ETGVTQSPTHLIKTRGQQVTLRCSSQSGHNTVSWYQQALGQGPQFIFQYYREEENGRGNFPPRFSGLQFPNYSSELNVNALELDDSALYLCASSLEPNEKLSFGSGTQLSVL.

Notes on this clonotype: A read error may produce the germline difference seen at one junction end. The J gene is TRBJ1-5, the V gene TRBV19, with a tentative D call TRBD1 (6 bases). The germline CDR1 and CDR2 sequences are LNHDA and SQIVND (reference sequence). The CDR3 contains 14 residues. CDR3 nucleotides: TGTGCCAGTAGGTCCAGCGGGGGCAATCAGCCACAGCATTTT. Translating gives CASRSSGGNQPQHF.